Listed here are 22 T cell receptor beta chains from one sample, sequenced in a study of cytomegalovirus exposure and HLA in healthy donors. The PCR made use of 60 Vbeta and 13 Jbeta primers. The data were produced by immunoSEQ multiplex PCR, yet TCRdb's version contains in-frame clones alone and is incomplete. The table lists some 120,000 clones, 70% to 75% of them singletons. Sequencing used PBMCs. The receptors were gathered from a woman in her thirties or forties in good health and CMV-seronegative.

V is TRBV7-2 and J is TRBJ2-7; perhaps TRBD2 as D (6 bases). The CDR3 is made up of 13 amino acids. From germline, CDR1 is SGHTA and CDR2 FQGNSA. V shed 1 base and J shed 13 bases, with 17 bases lying between them. In DNA form, the CDR3 reads TGTGCCAGCAGCTTAGGGACGGTAGGGGAGGAATACTTC. It codes for CASSLGTVGEEYF.

This chain joins TRBV23-1 and TRBJ1-6, with D possibly matching TRBD1 (6 bases). TRBV23-1 is reported as an ORF; its role is uncertain. There are 14 residues in the CDR3. Trimming cost V 3 bases and J 8 bases, with 11 bases left between them. The CDR3 DNA is TGCGCCAGCAGTCACAGGGGTTCGGATTCACCCCTCCACTTT. As protein: CASSHRGSDSPLHF.

This CDR3 reads CASSQTTNRVSWTGELFF. In DNA, the CDR3 is TGCGCCAGCAGCCAAACTACAAACAGGGTTTCGTGGACCGGGGAGCTGTTTTTT. The chain employs TRBV4-3 and TRBJ2-2, with D possibly TRBD1 on 6 matching bases. Germline V gives CDR1 LGHNA, CDR2 YSLEER. V lost 2 bases and J lost 5, with 21 bases in between. CDR3 length: 18 amino acids.

A single count supports this clone. This chain connects TRBV6-5 to TRBJ2-3; 8 bases align to TRBD2. The germline CDR1 and CDR2 sequences are MNHEY and SVGAGI. The CDR3 extends over 16 amino acids. V trimming: 4 bases; J trimming: 2 bases; junction bases outside the gene matches: 8. The CDR3 nucleotides read TGTGCCAGCAGTTCCACTCTAGCGGGCCTCACAGATACGCAGTATTTT. Translating gives CASSSTLAGLTDTQYF.

The rearrangement links TRBV27 to TRBJ1-1; D is perhaps TRBD1 (6 bases). V was trimmed by 5 bases and J by 1 base, leaving 14 bases between them. CDR1 and CDR2 (germline): MNHEY, SMNVEV (reference sequence). This CDR3 comprises 15 residues. The CDR3 is CASSTIPGQNTEAFF. CDR3 coding DNA: TGTGCCAGCAGTACGATTCCGGGACAGAACACTGAAGCTTTCTTT.

The genes are TRBV28 and TRBJ1-3; possible D gene TRBD1, 5 bases. The CDR3 totals 16 residues. Germline V gene lookup returns CDR1 MDHEN and CDR2 SYDVKM. V was trimmed by 2 bases and J by 1 base, leaving 12 bases between them. CDR3 amino acids: CASSLNRTPSGNTIYF. CDR3 bases: TGTGCCAGCAGTTTAAACAGGACCCCTTCTGGAAACACCATATATTTT. The whole variable domain, filled in from reference TRBV28 and TRBJ1-3, reads DVKVTQSSRYLVKRTGEKVFLECVQDMDHENMFWYRQDPGLGLRLIYFSYDVKMKEKGDIPEGYSVSREKKERFSLILESASTNQTSMYLCASSLNRTPSGNTIYFGEGSWLTVV.

The chain carries TRBV5-6 and TRBJ1-2; D is undetermined. Germline V gene sequence: CDR1 SGHDT, CDR2 YYEEEE. CDR3 length: 13 residues. With 4 bases removed from V and 0 bases from J, the gap between germline ends came to 7 bases. CDR3 in amino acids: CASSHGTNYGYTF. CDR3 sequence (DNA): TGTGCCAGCAGCCACGGGACTAACTATGGCTACACCTTC.

This clone was counted between two and nine times. Other DNA sequences in this sample translate to the same CDR3. This chain connects TRBV29-1 to TRBJ2-7; D is possibly TRBD2 (6 bases). V lost 5 bases and J 4 bases, leaving 18 bases between the germline ends. The germline gives CDR1 SQVTM, CDR2 ANQGSEA. The CDR3 has 14 residues. The CDR3 is CSVSSGRGLYEQYF. The CDR3 DNA reads TGCAGCGTTTCCTCCGGAAGGGGACTTTACGAGCAGTACTTC.

The rearrangement links TRBV7-9 to TRBJ2-7; 7 positions agree with TRBD1. The CDR3 has 14 residues. CDR1 SEHNR and CDR2 FQNEAQ come from the germline V gene (reference sequence). V was clipped by 7 bases and J by 5 bases; unmatched bases: 11. In DNA form, the CDR3 reads TGTGCCAGCACCCGGGACAGTGGGTATGACGAGCAGTACTTC. Amino acid sequence: CASTRDSGYDEQYF. Filled out from reference TRBV7-9 and TRBJ2-7, the complete variable domain reads DTGVSQNPRHKITKRGQNVTFRCDPISEHNRLYWYRQTLGQGPEFLTYFQNEAQLEKSRLLSDRFSAERPKGSFSTLEIQRTEQGDSAMYLCASTRDSGYDEQYFGPGTRLTVT.

The gene calls are TRBV5-6 and TRBJ2-5; TRBD1 might be the D (5 bases). V lost 1 base and J 4 bases, leaving 8 bases between the germline ends. Germline V gives CDR1 SGHDT, CDR2 YYEEEE. This CDR3 has 13 amino acids. The chain's CDR3 is CASSLSGAETQYF. The DNA for the CDR3 is TGTGCCAGCAGCTTGAGTGGGGCAGAGACCCAGTACTTC. The whole variable domain, remainder taken from reference TRBV5-6 and TRBJ2-5, is DAGVTQSPTHLIKTRGQQVTLRCSPKSGHDTVSWYQQALGQGPQFIFQYYEEEERQRGNFPDRFSGHQFPNYSSELNVNALLLGDSALYLCASSLSGAETQYFGPGTRLLVL.

The chain has TRBV19 and TRBJ2-3; 10 bases map to TRBD2. CDR3 length equals 16 residues. Germline V gene sequence: CDR1 LNHDA, CDR2 SQIVND (reference sequence). V shed 3 bases and J 3 bases; nucleotides not matched to a gene: 6. The CDR3 region is CASSIRAGGMTDTQYF. The CDR3 nucleotides are TGTGCCAGTAGTATTCGAGCGGGGGGGATGACAGATACGCAGTATTTT. The variable domain in full, with the rest retrieved from reference TRBV19 and TRBJ2-3, is DGGITQSPKYLFRKEGQNVTLSCEQNLNHDAMYWYRQDPGQGLRLIYYSQIVNDFQKGDIAEGYSVSREKKESFPLTVTSAQKNPTAFYLCASSIRAGGMTDTQYFGPGTRLTVL.

The chain is built from TRBV28 and TRBJ1-2, with D perhaps TRBD1 (5 bases). Trimming pared 4 bases from V and 8 bases from J, leaving 14 bases between. The CDR3 has 13 amino acids. The germline gives CDR1 MDHEN, CDR2 SYDVKM. CDR3 in DNA: TGTGCCAGCAGTTCCGACCCGGGGGTCGGCTACACCTTC. This gives the protein CASSSDPGVGYTF.

The chain employs TRBV15 and TRBJ1-3, with TRBD1 matching 9 bases. The CDR3 spans 15 residues. Losses at the gene ends were 7 bases for V and 2 bases for J; bases not matched to a gene: 6. Per germline, CDR1 LNHNV and CDR2 YYDKDF (reference sequence). CDR3 nucleotides: TGTGCCACCACCCGGGACAGGGCGGCTGGAAACACCATATATTTT. This codes for CATTRDRAAGNTIYF.

The chain recombines TRBV7-9 with TRBJ2-7; 9 nucleotides agree with TRBD1. CDR3 length: 14 amino acids. Germline V gives CDR1 SEHNR, CDR2 FQNEAQ (reference sequence). Germline trimming cut 5 bases from V and 4 bases from J; bases unmatched to any gene: 6. The CDR3 here is CASSPGTGKYEQYF. CDR3 in DNA: TGTGCCAGCAGCCCCGGGACAGGGAAGTACGAGCAGTACTTC.

The chain uses TRBV10-3 and TRBJ1-6; 7 bases are a match to TRBD1. The CDR3 loop spans 13 amino acids. Germline V gene data show CDR1 as ENHRY and CDR2 as SYGVKD. V lost 7 bases and J lost 11; bases outside the gene matches: 8. The CDR3 sequence: CAINQKQGTPLHF. The CDR3 DNA follows: TGTGCCATCAACCAAAAACAGGGGACACCCCTCCACTTT.

The V and J genes are TRBV14 and TRBJ2-3, with D maybe TRBD2 (6 bases). The CDR3 loop spans 17 amino acids. Deletions cut 1 base from V and 0 bases from J, with 14 bases between. The germline V gene has CDR1 SGHDN and CDR2 FVKESK. For the CDR3, the DNA is TGTGCCAGCAGCCAAGGAGCGGTAGCGGCTAGCACAGATACGCAGTATTTT. Encoded protein: CASSQGAVAASTDTQYF.

The chain has TRBV4-2 and TRBJ2-1; a possible D gene is TRBD1 (5 bases). There are 17 residues in the CDR3. V was pared by 0 bases and J by 7 bases, with 19 bases between. Germline V gene sequence: CDR1 LGHNA, CDR2 YNFKEQ. The CDR3: CASSQDRVGAPTNEQFF. The DNA of the CDR3 is TGTGCCAGCAGCCAAGACAGGGTTGGGGCCCCTACAAATGAGCAGTTCTTC.

The CDR3 reads CASSLGRQGLTDTQYF. CDR3 nucleotide sequence: TGTGCCAGCAGCTTAGGGCGGCAGGGCCTCACAGATACGCAGTATTTT. This chain uses TRBV13 with TRBJ2-3, with a weak D call TRBD1 (5 bases). Trimming pared 0 bases from V and 2 bases from J, leaving 12 bases between. Per the germline V gene, CDR1 is PRHDT and CDR2 is FYEKMQ (reference sequence). The CDR3 is 16 residues long.

This sequence joins TRBV4-3 and TRBJ1-3; perhaps TRBD1 as D (6 bases). The CDR3 runs 21 residues. Germline CDR1 is LGHNA and CDR2 is YSLEER. The ends were cut back, 1 base at V and 0 bases at J, with 25 bases in the middle. In DNA form, the CDR3 reads TGCGCCAGCAGCCAAGTTGTCGCCCAGAACAGGGCCCAATACTCTGGAAACACCATATATTTT. Translation gives CASSQVVAQNRAQYSGNTIYF.

This chain joins TRBV6-6 and TRBJ1-2; TRBD1 matches at 7 bases. The germline gives CDR1 MNHNY, CDR2 SVGAGI (reference sequence). The CDR3 has 16 amino acids. The junction had 13 bases not matched to a gene; V was cut back by 4 bases and J by 5 bases. The CDR3 bases are TGTGCCAGCAGTTCGGCTCCGGGACAGCAAACTTATGGCTACACCTTC. This encodes CASSSAPGQQTYGYTF.

The rearrangement uses TRBV6-1 and TRBJ2-2; perhaps TRBD1 as D (6 bases). Germline lookup yields CDR1 MNHNS and CDR2 SASEGT. V was clipped by 8 bases and J by 6 bases, with 19 bases between them. CDR3 size: 15 residues. The CDR3 protein is CASRFTGQVAGELFF. The CDR3 DNA is TGTGCCAGCCGTTTTACAGGGCAGGTCGCCGGGGAGCTGTTTTTT.

This chain uses TRBV4-1 with TRBJ2-3; D is uncertain. V lost 5 bases, J lost 5 bases, and 8 bases lay in between. This CDR3 has 12 amino acids. From germline, CDR1 is MGHRA and CDR2 YSYEKL. CDR3 loop: CASSTSGDTQYF. DNA for the CDR3: TGCGCCAGCAGCACTTCCGGAGATACGCAGTATTTT.